The 6 T cell receptor beta chains below were found in one sample sequenced in a study of cytomegalovirus exposure and HLA in healthy donors. The PCR employed 60 Vbeta primers together with 13 Jbeta primers. The assay was immunoSEQ multiplex PCR, and TCRdb's table has in-frame clones only and misses some. In the table there are around 130,000 clones, about 80% of which are singletons. Sequences were obtained from PBMCs. These receptors originate from a man under 40 in good health and CMV-seronegative.

V is TRBV7-9 and J is TRBJ2-5, with D tentatively TRBD1 (6 bases). The CDR3 loop spans 14 amino acids. V lost 4 bases and J 5 bases, leaving 14 bases between the germline ends. Per germline, CDR1 SEHNR and CDR2 FQNEAQ (reference sequence). This chain's CDR3 is CASSSTGLRETQYF. In DNA, the CDR3 is TGTGCCAGCAGCTCTACAGGGCTTCGGGAGACCCAGTACTTC. Full variable domain (rest looked up from reference TRBV7-9 and TRBJ2-5): DTGVSQNPRHKITKRGQNVTFRCDPISEHNRLYWYRQTLGQGPEFLTYFQNEAQLEKSRLLSDRFSAERPKGSFSTLEIQRTEQGDSAMYLCASSSTGLRETQYFGPGTRLLVL.

The rearrangement joins TRBV5-4 to TRBJ1-2; the D is unclear. The V end lost 3 bases, the J end lost 2 bases, and 14 bases lay between the germline ends. Per germline, CDR1 SGHNT and CDR2 YYREEE (reference sequence). The CDR3 consists of 15 residues. The CDR3 DNA reads as TGTGCCAGCAGCTCCCCGCCCGCAGCGAACTATGGCTACACCTTC. Translated, it gives CASSSPPAANYGYTF.

V gene TRBV19 combines with J gene TRBJ2-4; D may be TRBD2 (5 bases). The CDR3 extends over 13 amino acids. V was shortened by 4 bases and J by 4 bases, with 8 bases between the two germline ends. The germline V gene has CDR1 LNHDA and CDR2 SQIVND (reference sequence). The CDR3 nucleotides read TGTGCCAGTAGTACGACTAAAAAAAACATTCAGTACTTC. Its translation is CASSTTKKNIQYF. Combining the CDR3 with reference TRBV19 and TRBJ2-4 gives the whole variable domain DGGITQSPKYLFRKEGQNVTLSCEQNLNHDAMYWYRQDPGQGLRLIYYSQIVNDFQKGDIAEGYSVSREKKESFPLTVTSAQKNPTAFYLCASSTTKKNIQYFGAGTRLSVL.

This clone occurred once. V gene TRBV2 combines with J gene TRBJ2-7; a possible D gene is TRBD1 (6 bases). Between the trimmed V and J ends, which lost 5 bases and 4 bases, there was a span of 9 bases. Germline V gene lookup returns CDR1 SNHLY and CDR2 FYNNEI. The CDR3 has 12 amino acids. CDR3 in amino acids: CASSRQVYEQYF. As DNA, the CDR3 is TGTGCCAGCAGTCGACAGGTTTACGAGCAGTACTTC.

The chain employs TRBV4-2 and TRBJ2-3; 7 bases fit TRBD1. Germline-derived CDR1 and CDR2 are LGHNA and YNFKEQ. V dropped 1 base and J dropped 5; count of bases not matched to a gene: 9. The length of the CDR3 is 16 residues. CDR3 DNA sequence: TGTGCCAGCAGCCAAGGGCCAGGGGGAGTGGTAGATACGCAGTATTTT. This translates into CASSQGPGGVVDTQYF.

The CDR3 protein is CASSPPGLQYEQYF. The CDR3 region has the DNA TGTGCCAGCAGTCCGCCGGGACTCCAGTACGAGCAGTACTTC. J is TRBJ2-7 and V is TRBV6-5; possibly TRBD2 for D (6 bases). With 5 bases removed from V and 4 bases from J, the gap between germline ends came to 15 bases. Germline CDR1 is MNHEY and CDR2 is SVGAGI. The CDR3 consists of 14 residues.